Below, 2 T cell receptor beta chains from the same sample are listed, as sequenced in a study of T-cell memory formation after mild COVID-19 (dated by TCRdb to the early 2020s). Library preparation used 5' RACE. Instrument on record: Illumina NovaSeq 6000. TCRdb trimmed the raw reads at Q25, called clones with MiXCR and kept productive beta chains. CDR3 protein duplicates are merged, each entry listing the most common genes and DNA. The table for this sample lists about 100,000 distinct CDR3 sequences; roughly a sixth of them were counted only once. Around 5.5% of the sample is held by the ten biggest clonotypes. The specimen was PBMCs or a T cell subset sorted from them (not recorded which). The receptors were gathered from a man aged 18 to 30 who had mild COVID-19 (a few samples of this study predate the infection). The sample titles of this study are shuffled in the database, so cell type and time point are left out; the donor was told from shared clones.

This clonotype was seen many times. The genes are TRBV24-1 and TRBJ1-5; no firm D call. The CDR3 has 14 residues. Per germline, CDR1 KGHDR and CDR2 SFDVKD. Trimming took off 6 bases at V and 4 bases at J, with 12 bases between the two ends. CDR3 in amino acids: CATSHRLGNQPQHF. The CDR3 region has the DNA TGTGCCACCAGTCATCGCCTGGGTAATCAGCCCCAGCATTTT.

The sample holds a few counts of this clonotype. This chain connects TRBV7-2 to TRBJ2-1; D is unclear. The CDR3 is made up of 12 amino acids. V gave up 5 bases and J gave up 7 bases, with 9 bases separating them. Germline V gene lookup returns CDR1 SGHTA and CDR2 FQGNSA. The CDR3 spells CASSPQENEQFF. CDR3 bases: TGTGCCAGCAGCCCGCAGGAGAATGAGCAGTTCTTC.